The sequence of this T cell receptor (beta chain) was determined in a study of T-cell memory formation after mild COVID-19. This clonotype was detected a few times. TCRdb itself ran the 5' RACE reads through MiXCR, one entry per CDR3 protein. There are 100,000 to 150,000 distinct CDR3 sequences in the sample; roughly 6% occur only once, and roughly 2.2% lies in the top ten. V was pared by 5 bases and J by 6 bases, with 17 bases between. CDR3 length: 14 amino acids. Germline V gene sequence: CDR1 MGHRA, CDR2 YSYEKL. This clonotype originated in an adult woman who had mild COVID-19 (a few samples of this study predate the infection). Cell type and time point are not known. Specimen: PBMCs or a T cell subset sorted from them (not recorded which). The rearrangement links TRBV4-1 to TRBJ2-7; D perhaps matches TRBD1 (5 bases). CDR3: CASSGHVGAPEQYF. As DNA, the CDR3 is TGCGCCAGCAGCGGACACGTCGGAGCTCCCGAGCAGTACTTC.